This entry lists 4 T cell receptor beta chains sequenced from one sample in a study of blood T cell repertoires in COVID-19 (dated by TCRdb to 2020 to 2022). Library prep was done by the immunoSEQ multiplex PCR assay. Not all clones reach the TCRdb copy of this immuneACCESS table, which keeps in-frame sequences only. Checked studies attribute under half of the gap to unresolved V genes and leave the rest unexplained. The sample table records roughly 200,000 clones; 70% to 80% of these occur just once. The ten largest account for 8.6% of the sample. What was sequenced was peripheral blood. All receptors derive from a woman aged 45 to 65 with active or convalescent COVID-19.

This clone has just a few counts. V gene TRBV5-4 combines with J gene TRBJ1-2; D unclear. There are 13 residues in the CDR3. The V gene's germline CDR1 is SGHNT and CDR2 YYREEE (reference sequence). V was shortened by 0 bases and J by 2 bases, with 5 bases between the two germline ends. CDR3 region: CASSLAGNYGYTF. Written as DNA, the CDR3 is TGTGCCAGCAGCTTGGCGGGAAACTATGGCTACACCTTC.

The V gene is TRBV11-3, the J gene TRBJ2-1; weak D call: TRBD2 (6 bases). The CDR3 contains 14 residues. Between the trimmed V and J ends, which lost 1 base and 7 bases, there was a span of 11 bases. Germline V gene data show CDR1 as SGHNT and CDR2 as YENEEA. The CDR3 sequence is CASSLAGVGNEQFF. The CDR3 coding sequence is TGTGCCAGCAGCTTAGCGGGAGTTGGGAATGAGCAGTTCTTC.

Only a few counts were recorded for this clone. This rearrangement joins TRBV30 to TRBJ1-5; D remains ambiguous. Deletions cut 0 bases from V and 4 bases from J, with 4 bases between. The CDR3 is made up of 12 amino acids. CDR1 is GTSNPN, CDR2 SVGIG, per germline (reference sequence). The CDR3 loop reads CAWSVGNQPQHF. The DNA of the CDR3 is TGTGCCTGGAGTGTCGGGAATCAGCCCCAGCATTTT.

This clone was counted at least ten times. The V and J genes are TRBV14 and TRBJ2-2; possibly TRBD1 for D (6 bases). Germline V CDR1 and CDR2: SGHDN, FVKESK. The CDR3 is made up of 13 amino acids. V lost 4 bases, J lost 10 bases, and 13 bases lay in between. CDR3 protein: CASSRFTGQELFF. The CDR3 nucleotides read TGTGCCAGCAGCCGTTTTACAGGGCAGGAGCTGTTTTTT.